This record covers a single T cell receptor (beta chain). What it recognizes is unknown. This sample was included in a study of cytomegalovirus exposure and HLA in healthy donors. Study-wide results and limits: Most TCR sequences proved rare, with some public TCRs found in many donors. Prediction of most subjects' HLA-A and HLA-B alleles by TCR beta sequences was reportedly accurate. Researchers reported in a later analysis that common viral pathogens appeared linked to several top clusters.

Trimming stripped 4 bases from V and 2 bases from J, with 6 bases between. CDR1 ENHRY and CDR2 SYGVKD come from the germline V gene. CDR3 size: 12 residues. 60 Vbeta and 13 Jbeta primers were used in PCR. Profiling relied on immunoSEQ multiplex PCR, and the TCRdb table lists in-frame clones only, not all of them. Among about 130,000 clones listed, less than 85% were seen once. This rearrangement joins TRBV10-3 to TRBJ2-7; D is uncertain. The TCR comes from a man in his forties in good health and CMV-seronegative. The sequenced sample was PBMCs. CDR3 residues: CAISGSTYEQYF. The DNA for the CDR3 is TGTGCCATCAGTGGGTCCACCTACGAGCAGTACTTC.